This T cell receptor (beta chain) was obtained from a study of response to subunit inactivated influenza vaccine. This clonotype has just a few counts. Antigen unknown. TCRdb re-analysed the RT-PCR reads in MiXCR, keeping a single row per CDR3 protein. The table records fewer than 350,000 distinct CDR3 sequences, about a fifth of them present only once. Study-wide results and caveats: A suggestion made by the authors is that each seasonal influenza vaccination recruits few new T cells.

The receptor was derived from a man aged 45-69 years who received an inactivated influenza vaccine. The source was PBMCs from blood, collected less than 22 months after vaccination.

CDR3 loop: CASSQSLREKLFF. CDR3 nucleotide sequence: TGTGCCAGCAGCCAGTCCCTTCGGGAAAAACTGTTTTTT. The chain carries TRBV7-9 and TRBJ1-4; D unresolved. This CDR3 has 13 amino acids. Trimming removed 5 bases from V and 8 bases from J, with 12 bases in between. Germline V gene lookup returns CDR1 SEHNR and CDR2 FQNEAQ (reference sequence). Together with reference TRBV7-9 and TRBJ1-4, the CDR3 gives the full variable domain: DTGVSQNPRHKITKRGQNVTFRCDPISEHNRLYWYRQTLGQGPEFLTYFQNEAQLEKSRLLSDRFSAERPKGSFSTLEIQRTEQGDSAMYLCASSQSLREKLFFGSGTQLSVL.